This T cell receptor beta chain was captured in a study of blood T cell repertoires in COVID-19. The table came from immunoSEQ multiplex PCR; TCRdb's copy has only in-frame clones and leaves some out. The sample records more than 150,000 clones, roughly 80% being singletons. V lost 8 bases and J lost 4, with 19 bases in between. The CDR3 consists of 15 residues. Germline CDR1 and CDR2: SNHLY and FYNNEI. Ages ranged from about 18 to 89 years, with residence in 20 to 30 US areas. This sequence originates from a woman in her fifties or sixties who had recovered from COVID-19. The rearrangement links TRBV2 to TRBJ2-3; a possible D gene is TRBD2 (6 bases). Material for sequencing was PBMCs or T cells enriched from blood (not recorded which). CDR3 nucleotides: TGTGCCAGCCGGCGGGACTCCATCGGGGCAGATACGCAGTATTTT. Encoded protein: CASRRDSIGADTQYF.